Following are 21 T cell receptor beta chains from one sample sequenced in a study of regulatory T cells in long-lasting Graves disease (dated by TCRdb to 2020 to 2022). Sample time point, as interpreted from the label and publication: newly diagnosed GD, antithyroid drugs for less than 3 months. For both TCR sequencing and RNA sequencing, RNA was extracted from PBMCs using TRIzol. Receptor libraries were prepared by multiplex PCR. These reads were obtained on an Illumina HiSeq 4000. iRepertoire HTBI primers and Arm-PCR amplification of CDR3 regions were used to construct TCR beta libraries. Starting from the raw public reads, TCRdb applied fastp trimming at Q25, assembled clones with MiXCR and retained in-frame beta chains. Each CDR3 protein appears once, grouped with its most common genes and DNA. Here the sample has almost 450,000 distinct CDR3 sequences; about 15% occur a single time. Roughly 10% of the sample goes to the ten largest clones.

This sample was shared with a second study, whose subject was T cells in Graves' hyperthyroidism and ophthalmopathy.

Sample: peripheral blood mononuclear cells (PBMCs), taken at new diagnosis, from a patient treated with antithyroid drugs. These TCRs come from a woman in her twenties or thirties with Graves disease. Donor details come from another sample of the same person, matched by shared clones.

This clonotype appeared many times. The chain employs TRBV5-1 and TRBJ1-2; 7 bases map to TRBD1. CDR1 and CDR2 from the germline V gene are SGHRS and YFSETQ. The CDR3 sequence is 15 residues long. J was trimmed by 4 bases and V by 0 bases; bases with no gene match: 6. The CDR3 DNA sequence: TGCGCCAGCAGCTTGGGACACAGGGGATCCTATGGCTACACCTTC. Its protein product is CASSLGHRGSYGYTF.

There are many counts of this clonotype. The chain combines TRBV27 with TRBJ1-1; no reliable D call. Germline lookup yields CDR1 MNHEY and CDR2 SMNVEV (reference sequence). V lost 5 bases to trimming and J lost 2 bases, with 9 bases between them. The CDR3 totals 13 residues. The CDR3 sequence: CASSTYSNTEAFF. CDR3 DNA: TGTGCCAGCAGTACTTACAGCAACACTGAAGCTTTCTTT.

V is TRBV4-3 and J is TRBJ2-1; 8 bases align to TRBD2. This CDR3 is built from 16 residues. Germline CDR1 reads LGHNA; CDR2 reads YSLEER. The junction had 4 bases not matched to a gene; V was cut back by 1 base and J by 2 bases. CDR3 DNA: TGCGCCAGCAGCCAAGGGGGCGGGAGGCCCTACAATGAGCAGTTCTTC. Protein sequence: CASSQGGGRPYNEQFF.

This clonotype was observed many times. This sequence joins TRBV28 and TRBJ2-7; D is unclear. This CDR3 region has 14 residues. With 4 bases removed from V and 0 bases from J, the gap between germline ends came to 10 bases. Per the germline V gene, CDR1 is MDHEN and CDR2 is SYDVKM. CDR3 nucleotide sequence: TGTGCCAGCAGTTCTGAAGGGCCCTCCTACGAGCAGTACTTC. This gives the protein CASSSEGPSYEQYF.

This chain connects TRBV10-3 to TRBJ2-1, with 9 bases matching TRBD2. The V gene end was trimmed by 10 bases and the J gene end by 8 bases; junction bases not matched to a gene: 12. The CDR3 length is 14 residues. CDR1 ENHRY and CDR2 SYGVKD come from the germline V gene. Written as DNA, the CDR3 is TGTGCCACTACCGTAGCGGGAGCCCGGGATGAGCAGTTCTTC. Translated, it gives CATTVAGARDEQFF.

The rearrangement joins TRBV19 to TRBJ1-5, with 8 bases matching TRBD1. J was trimmed by 2 bases and V by 4 bases; bases with no gene match: 10. Germline CDR1 and CDR2: LNHDA and SQIVND (reference sequence). This CDR3 spans 17 amino acids. In DNA, the CDR3 is TGTGCCAGTAGTACCCGGACAGGGTTTATGCGCAATCAGCCCCAGCATTTT. Translation: CASSTRTGFMRNQPQHF.

This clonotype occurred once. V gene TRBV5-1 combines with J gene TRBJ2-1, with 8 bases that match TRBD2. The CDR3 length is 15 residues. Unmatched junction bases numbered 8, after V lost 5 bases and J lost 4 bases. Germline V gene lookup returns CDR1 SGHRS and CDR2 YFSETQ. The CDR3 nucleotides are TGCGCCAGCAGTTCCAGCGGGGGACCTTACAATGAGCAGTTCTTC. Its translation is CASSSSGGPYNEQFF.

In this sample, this clonotype turned up many times. The chain uses TRBV20-1 and TRBJ2-5; tentative D call: TRBD1 (5 bases). Looked up from germline, CDR1 is DFQATT and CDR2 is SNEGSKA (reference sequence). V was clipped by 3 bases and J by 5 bases, with 13 bases between them. This CDR3 comprises 13 residues. For the CDR3, the DNA is TGCAGTGCTAGGTCTGGGGCGGCCGAGACCCAGTACTTC. It specifies CSARSGAAETQYF.

V gene TRBV2 combines with J gene TRBJ2-5, with 12 bases matching TRBD2. With V trimmed by 6 bases and J by 9 bases, 14 bases remained unmatched. The CDR3 consists of 16 residues. CDR1 is SNHLY, CDR2 FYNNEI, per germline. This chain's CDR3 is CASRITSGRPPGAQYF. As DNA, the CDR3 is TGTGCCAGCAGAATTACTAGCGGGAGGCCCCCAGGGGCCCAGTACTTC.

This clonotype has more than one count but fewer than ten. This sequence joins TRBV20-1 and TRBJ2-2, with TRBD1 as a possible D gene (5 bases). CDR3 length: 12 amino acids. Per the germline V gene, CDR1 is DFQATT and CDR2 is SNEGSKA (reference sequence). The V gene lost 6 bases and the J gene lost 4 bases, with 9 bases spanning the gap. The CDR3, as DNA: TGCAGTGCCAGGGCGTTCACCGGGGAGCTGTTTTTT. Amino acids: CSARAFTGELFF.

This clonotype was found many times. The J gene is TRBJ2-3, the V gene TRBV12-3 or TRBV12-4, with D perhaps matching TRBD2 (6 bases). CDR3 length: 16 amino acids. Trimming shortened V by 3 bases and J by 5 bases, and 18 bases separated the two germline ends. The chain's CDR3 is CASSFSREFIGDTQYF. DNA for the CDR3: TGTGCCAGCAGTTTCTCACGGGAGTTTATAGGAGATACGCAGTATTTT.

The chain employs TRBV29-1 and TRBJ2-4; D is tentatively TRBD1 or TRBD2 (5 bases each). V was trimmed by 4 bases and J by 0 bases, leaving 10 bases between them. Germline CDR1 and CDR2: SQVTM and ANQGSEA. The CDR3 totals 14 residues. The CDR3 spells CSVAGRLAKNIQYF. In DNA form, the CDR3 reads TGCAGCGTTGCGGGACGGTTAGCCAAAAACATTCAGTACTTC.

This clonotype has ten or more counts. The chain has TRBV6-1 and TRBJ2-5, with 8 positions matching TRBD2. This CDR3 region has 14 residues. Germline loops: CDR1 MNHNS, CDR2 SASEGT. The J segment lost 4 bases and the V segment lost 6 bases, leaving 7 bases of the junction unmatched. The chain's CDR3 is CASSSPLAGETQYF. The CDR3 DNA is TGTGCCAGCAGCAGTCCTCTAGCGGGAGAGACCCAGTACTTC.

In its sample, this clonotype was seen a few times. The chain employs TRBV19 and TRBJ2-7; 8 bases line up with TRBD1. From germline, CDR1 is LNHDA and CDR2 SQIVND (reference sequence). The CDR3 spans 14 residues. The V and J ends lost 9 bases and 0 bases, in that order; junction bases with no gene match: 7. CDR3 sequence reads: CASARTGISYEQYF. The CDR3 DNA is TGTGCCAGCGCCCGGACAGGGATCTCCTACGAGCAGTACTTC.

The rearrangement links TRBV7-9 to TRBJ2-1, with D tentatively TRBD1 (6 bases). Germline V gene lookup returns CDR1 SEHNR and CDR2 FQNEAQ (reference sequence). This CDR3 contains 16 residues. The V gene lost 5 bases and the J gene lost 0 bases, with 14 bases spanning the gap. The CDR3 coding sequence is TGTGCCAGCAGCAACAGGGACCCATCCTCCTACAATGAGCAGTTCTTC. It encodes CASSNRDPSSYNEQFF.

This clonotype has at least ten counts. This chain uses TRBV7-2 with TRBJ2-7; a possible D gene is TRBD1 (7 bases). V was trimmed by 1 base and J by 5 bases, leaving 15 bases between them. CDR3 size: 15 residues. Germline V gives CDR1 SGHTA, CDR2 FQGNSA. The CDR3 nucleotides read TGTGCCAGCAGCTTAGGGAGGGACAGTCAGGACGAGCAGTACTTC. This codes for CASSLGRDSQDEQYF.

The table lists this clonotype with many counts. The chain has TRBV5-5 and TRBJ2-4, with 8 bases identical to TRBD1. Losses at the gene ends were 3 bases for V and 5 bases for J; bases not matched to a gene: 4. Germline assignment: CDR1 SGHKS and CDR2 YYEKEE (reference sequence). This CDR3 comprises 14 residues. CDR3 nucleotide sequence: TGTGCCAGCAGCTCCCGGGACAGGCAAAACATTCAGTACTTC. It yields the protein CASSSRDRQNIQYF.

This clonotype has at least ten counts. V and J are TRBV30 and TRBJ2-3; 9 nucleotides line up with TRBD2. Germline CDR1 GTSNPN, CDR2 SVGIG (reference sequence). The CDR3 contains 15 residues. Trimming took 4 bases from V and 3 from J; bases not matched to a gene: 8. The CDR3 protein is CAWTVGLAGTDTQYF. CDR3 DNA sequence: TGTGCCTGGACCGTAGGGCTAGCGGGAACAGATACGCAGTATTTT.

This clonotype has a count of ten or more. The rearrangement uses TRBV20-1 and TRBJ2-1, with TRBD2 matching over 8 bases. CDR3 size: 14 residues. The V and J ends lost 4 bases and 4 bases, in that order; junction bases with no gene match: 6. Germline loops: CDR1 DFQATT, CDR2 SNEGSKA (reference sequence). CDR3 loop: CSAIQRERYNEQFF. CDR3 DNA: TGCAGTGCTATACAGCGGGAGAGGTACAATGAGCAGTTCTTC.

The CDR3 DNA sequence: TGTGCCACCTCTACAGGGGCTAGCGGGAGGGCCAGGGCCGAGCAGTTCTTC. Amino acid sequence: CATSTGASGRARAEQFF. V gene TRBV19 combines with J gene TRBJ2-1; 12 nucleotides align to TRBD2. CDR1 is LNHDA and CDR2 is SQIVND in the germline V gene (reference sequence). The CDR3 consists of 17 residues. The ends lost 10 bases at V and 10 bases at J; junction bases unmatched: 20.

There are many counts of this clonotype. This CDR3 is CASIKGGVEAFF. The CDR3 nucleotides read TGTGCCAGCATCAAGGGAGGAGTTGAAGCTTTCTTT. V and J are TRBV2 and TRBJ1-1; unclear D gene. V lost 7 bases and J lost 7, with 13 bases in between. Per germline, CDR1 SNHLY and CDR2 FYNNEI. This CDR3 has 12 residues.